The TCR beta chain described here comes from a study of shared clonotypes between healthy human individuals. Study at large: Those who served as donors were a couple of women and three men between the ages of 18 and 49. Notes on the study in general: Roughly 5.3% of naive CD4 clonotypes were common to several donors.

The data were produced by immunoSEQ multiplex PCR, yet TCRdb's version contains in-frame clones alone and is incomplete. The data hold 110,000 or so clones, with about 63% observed a single time. Donors, healthy HIV-negative adults, lacked recent acute infections or vaccinations. Together with CD45RO+ cells, CCR7-negative CD45RA+ TemRA cells were included in CD8 memory. With respect to this clone: Its antigen is as yet unknown.

What was sequenced was memory CD8+ T cells sorted from blood. Subset given: CD45RO+ cells pooled with CCR7-negative TemRA cells. The receptor was derived from a woman aged 25 to 45 in good health.

Here the CDR3 DNA reads TGTGCCAGCAGCTGGATTGGGACAGACTTCTACGAGCAGTACTTC. Residues: CASSWIGTDFYEQYF. The chain couples TRBV5-6 to TRBJ2-7; 7 nucleotides agree with TRBD1. The CDR3 is 15 amino acids. Looked up from germline, CDR1 is SGHDT and CDR2 is YYEEEE. V shed 3 bases and J 3 bases; nucleotides not matched to a gene: 9.